The present TCR beta chain was sequenced within a study of T cell changes during pregnancy in multiple sclerosis. TCRdb keeps only in-frame clones here, not all; method: immunoSEQ multiplex PCR. The table lists approximately 52,000 clones, approximately 92% of them singletons. Germline lookup yields CDR1 SQVTM and CDR2 ANQGSEA. Between the trimmed V and J ends, which lost 7 bases and 0 bases, there was a span of 6 bases. CDR3 length equals 11 residues. The material sequenced was CD4+ T cells from peripheral blood mononuclear cells, taken in the third trimester of pregnancy. The gene calls are TRBV29-1 and TRBJ1-1; D ambiguous. This receptor was taken from a female donor with multiple sclerosis, enrolled in a pregnancy study. CDR3 coding DNA: TGCAGCGCAGTTTTGAACACTGAAGCTTTCTTT. This gives the protein CSAVLNTEAFF.